Presented here are 8 T cell receptor beta chains from one specimen sequenced in a study of regulatory T cells in long-lasting Graves disease. The time point is: newly diagnosed GD, antithyroid drugs for less than 3 months. Researchers made the TCR library from RNA that was extracted from PBMCs. Building the TCR beta libraries relied on iRepertoire HTBI primers, and CDR3 regions underwent Arm-PCR. TCRdb re-called the multiplex PCR reads through MiXCR, storing one row per CDR3 protein. The table includes about 400,000 distinct CDR3 sequences, around 16% detected once. These records were also assigned to another study, of T cells in Graves' hyperthyroidism and ophthalmopathy.

The specimen was peripheral blood mononuclear cells (PBMCs), collected at new diagnosis, from a patient treated with antithyroid drugs. These receptors were obtained from a woman in her forties with Graves disease.

The J gene is TRBJ2-1, the V gene TRBV20-1; TRBD2 matches 14 bases. V lost 4 bases and J lost 6; bases outside the gene matches: 11. The germline V gene encodes CDR1 DFQATT and CDR2 SNEGSKA (reference sequence). This CDR3 is 17 amino acids long. CDR3 nucleotide sequence: TGCAGTGCTACCTCGCCCCTGACTAGCGGGAGGGCCAATGAGCAGTTCTTC. Translated, it gives CSATSPLTSGRANEQFF.

Only a few counts were recorded for this clonotype. The rearrangement links TRBV27 to TRBJ1-2; D not resolved. V lost 2 bases and J lost 5, with 18 bases in between. Germline loops: CDR1 MNHEY, CDR2 SMNVEV (reference sequence). The CDR3 covers 16 residues. The CDR3 coding sequence is TGTGCCAGCAGTTTAACCCCCAGAAAGGGCGGTTATGGCTACACCTTC. Its protein is CASSLTPRKGGYGYTF.

This clonotype was recorded many times. V gene TRBV6-5 combines with J gene TRBJ1-1; 9 bases match TRBD1. The CDR3 has 14 amino acids. The J segment lost 3 bases and the V segment lost 4 bases, leaving 3 bases of the junction unmatched. CDR1 is MNHEY and CDR2 is SVGAGI in the germline V gene. In DNA form, the CDR3 reads TGTGCCAGCAGTTGGGACAGGGCCTACACTGAAGCTTTCTTT. The encoded protein is CASSWDRAYTEAFF.

This clonotype was detected many times. The CDR3 loop is CASSFGTTRAEQYF. As DNA, the CDR3 is TGTGCCAGCAGTTTTGGTACAACCCGAGCCGAGCAGTACTTC. The V call is TRBV28, the J call TRBJ2-7; D is uncertain. The CDR3 totals 14 residues. Germline V gene data show CDR1 as MDHEN and CDR2 as SYDVKM. V was shortened by 3 bases and J by 6 bases, with 15 bases between the two germline ends.

The V and J genes are TRBV19 and TRBJ2-7; weak D call: TRBD2 (5 bases). The CDR3 extends over 15 amino acids. Germline V gene lookup returns CDR1 LNHDA and CDR2 SQIVND (reference sequence). V lost 3 bases, J lost 3 bases, and 15 bases lay in between. As DNA, the CDR3 is TGTGCCAGTAGTATTGCGTCTAGCAAAAACTACGAGCAGTACTTC. Translating gives CASSIASSKNYEQYF.

This clonotype was counted a single time. The V gene is TRBV7-9, the J gene TRBJ2-7, with 7 bases identical to TRBD1. The CDR3 is made up of 15 amino acids. V trimming: 0 bases; J trimming: 2 bases; junction bases outside the gene matches: 4. Germline V gives CDR1 SEHNR, CDR2 FQNEAQ (reference sequence). CDR3 nucleotides: TGTGCCAGCAGCTTAGCGTCGGGACAGACCTACGAGCAGTACTTC. Translating gives CASSLASGQTYEQYF.

This clonotype has a count of ten or more. The chain couples TRBV19 to TRBJ2-1; 10 bases match TRBD2. This CDR3 comprises 16 residues. Germline-derived CDR1 and CDR2 are LNHDA and SQIVND (reference sequence). V lost 3 bases, J lost 0 bases, and 2 bases stayed unmatched. The CDR3 reads CASSMTSGSSYNEQFF. CDR3 bases: TGTGCCAGTAGTATGACTAGCGGGTCCTCCTACAATGAGCAGTTCTTC.

This clonotype came up a few times. The genes are TRBV30 and TRBJ1-5; D gene ambiguous. The V and J ends lost 0 bases and 4 bases respectively, with 7 bases between them. CDR1 GTSNPN and CDR2 SVGIG come from the germline V gene (reference sequence). This CDR3 contains 13 residues. CDR3 region: CAWSVLKNQPQHF. The CDR3 DNA is TGTGCCTGGAGTGTACTTAAAAATCAGCCCCAGCATTTT.